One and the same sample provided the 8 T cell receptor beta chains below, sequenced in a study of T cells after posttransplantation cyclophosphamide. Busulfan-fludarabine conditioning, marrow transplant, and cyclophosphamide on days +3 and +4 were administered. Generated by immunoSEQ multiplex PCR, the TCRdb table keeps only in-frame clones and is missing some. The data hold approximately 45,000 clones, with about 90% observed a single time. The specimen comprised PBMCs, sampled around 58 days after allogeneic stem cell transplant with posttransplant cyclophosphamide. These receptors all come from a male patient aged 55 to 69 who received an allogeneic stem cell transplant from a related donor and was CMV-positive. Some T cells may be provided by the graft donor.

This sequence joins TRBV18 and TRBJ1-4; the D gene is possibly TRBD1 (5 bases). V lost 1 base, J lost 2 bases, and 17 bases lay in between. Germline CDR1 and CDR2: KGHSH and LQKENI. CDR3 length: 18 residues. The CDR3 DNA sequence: TGTGCCAGCTCACCACGGGGCGTCAGCCTAGGGACTAATGAAAAACTGTTTTTT. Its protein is CASSPRGVSLGTNEKLFF.

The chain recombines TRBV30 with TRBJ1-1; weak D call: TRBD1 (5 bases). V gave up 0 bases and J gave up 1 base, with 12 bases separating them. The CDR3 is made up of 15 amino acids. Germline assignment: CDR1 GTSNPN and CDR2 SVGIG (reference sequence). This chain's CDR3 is CAWSVLGQGNTEAFF. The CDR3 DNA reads TGTGCCTGGAGTGTACTTGGGCAGGGGAACACTGAAGCTTTCTTT.

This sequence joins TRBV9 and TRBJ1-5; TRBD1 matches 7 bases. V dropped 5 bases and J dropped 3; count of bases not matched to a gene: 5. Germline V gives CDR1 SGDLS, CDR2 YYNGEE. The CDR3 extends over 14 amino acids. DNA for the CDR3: TGTGCCAGCAGTCGGGACAGCCACAATCAGCCCCAGCATTTT. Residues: CASSRDSHNQPQHF.

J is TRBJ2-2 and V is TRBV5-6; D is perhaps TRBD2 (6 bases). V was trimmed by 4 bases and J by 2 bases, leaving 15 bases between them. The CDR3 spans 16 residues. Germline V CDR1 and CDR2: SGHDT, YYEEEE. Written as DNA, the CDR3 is TGTGCCAGCAGCCCTACCGGGACTCTAAACACCGGGGAGCTGTTTTTT. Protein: CASSPTGTLNTGELFF.

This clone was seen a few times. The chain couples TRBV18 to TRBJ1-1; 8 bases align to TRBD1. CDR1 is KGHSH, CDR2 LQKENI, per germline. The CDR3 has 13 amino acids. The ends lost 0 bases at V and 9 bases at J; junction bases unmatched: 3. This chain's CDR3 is CASSPPRQGKAFF. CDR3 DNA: TGTGCCAGCTCACCACCCCGACAGGGGAAAGCTTTCTTT.

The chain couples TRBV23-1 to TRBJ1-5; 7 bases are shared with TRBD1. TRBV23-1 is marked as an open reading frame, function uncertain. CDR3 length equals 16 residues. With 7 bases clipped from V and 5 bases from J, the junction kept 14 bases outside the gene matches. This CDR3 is CASTPPTGDFYQPQHF. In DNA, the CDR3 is TGCGCCAGCACTCCCCCCACAGGGGATTTTTATCAGCCCCAGCATTTT.

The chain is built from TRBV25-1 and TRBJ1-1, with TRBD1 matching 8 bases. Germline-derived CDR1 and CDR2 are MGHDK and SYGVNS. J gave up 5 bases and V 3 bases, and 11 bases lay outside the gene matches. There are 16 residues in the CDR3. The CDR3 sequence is CASSDLGQAPRTEAFF. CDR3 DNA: TGTGCCAGCAGTGACCTGGGACAGGCCCCGAGGACTGAAGCTTTCTTT.

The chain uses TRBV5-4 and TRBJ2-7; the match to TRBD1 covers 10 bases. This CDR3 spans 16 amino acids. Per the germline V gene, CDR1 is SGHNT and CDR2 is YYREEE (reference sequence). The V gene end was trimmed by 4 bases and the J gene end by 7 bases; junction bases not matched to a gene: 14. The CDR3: CASSPGGTGASREQYF. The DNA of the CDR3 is TGTGCCAGCAGCCCCGGTGGGACAGGGGCTTCAAGGGAGCAGTACTTC.